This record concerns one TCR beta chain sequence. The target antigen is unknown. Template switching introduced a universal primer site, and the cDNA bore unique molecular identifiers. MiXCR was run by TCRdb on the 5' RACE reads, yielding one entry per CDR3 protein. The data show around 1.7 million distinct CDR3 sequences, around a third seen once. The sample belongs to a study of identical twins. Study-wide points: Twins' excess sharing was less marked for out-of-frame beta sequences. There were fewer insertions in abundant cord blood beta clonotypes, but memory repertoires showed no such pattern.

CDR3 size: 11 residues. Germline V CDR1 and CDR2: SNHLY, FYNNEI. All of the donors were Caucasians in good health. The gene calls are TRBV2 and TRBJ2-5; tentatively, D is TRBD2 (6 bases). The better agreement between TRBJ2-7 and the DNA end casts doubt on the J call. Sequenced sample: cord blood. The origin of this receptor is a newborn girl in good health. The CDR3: CASKRAYEQYF. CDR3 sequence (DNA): TGTGCCAGCAAGCGGGCCTACGAGCAGTACTTC.